This entry concerns a single T cell receptor beta chain. This PCR relied on a set of 60 Vbeta primers and 13 Jbeta primers. The table came from immunoSEQ multiplex PCR; TCRdb's copy has only in-frame clones and leaves some out. This table holds about 160,000 clones, approximately 80% found once. The data belong to a study of cytomegalovirus exposure and HLA in healthy donors. Trimming cost V 2 bases and J 2 bases; bases outside gene matches: 2. Looked up from germline, CDR1 is SGHVS and CDR2 is FNYEAQ. This CDR3 spans 15 amino acids. This sequence joins TRBV7-6 and TRBJ2-5; 10 bases map to TRBD2. The clonotype was recovered from a male donor in good health and CMV-seronegative. Sequencing was carried out using PBMCs. The CDR3 here is CASSLLAGEQETQYF. The CDR3 DNA sequence: TGTGCCAGCAGCTTACTAGCGGGAGAACAAGAGACCCAGTACTTC.